This TCR beta chain was documented in a study of blood T cells in healthy people across ages. Study information: Roughly one uniquely barcoded beta molecule per two T cells was captured.

Overall study findings and caveats: Roughly linear age-related decline in beta diversity appeared, significant by age 40. PBMCs went unsorted, and a conclusive naive versus antigen-experienced comparison was therefore prevented.

Germline assignment: CDR1 DFQATT and CDR2 SNEGSKA (reference sequence). The V segment lost 6 bases and the J segment 2 bases; nucleotides outside the gene matches: 8. The CDR3 has 15 residues. This clonotype has more than one count but fewer than ten. As yet, its antigen is unknown. The use of a sample-barcoded 5' primer and a J-beta primer mix characterized a second PCR of roughly 6 to 11 cycles. CDR3-containing paired-end reads numbering at least 2.5 million came from each sample. Each CDR3 protein gets one entry after TCRdb re-called the 5' RACE reads with MiXCR. Among about 1,400,000 distinct CDR3 sequences listed, approximately 40% were seen once.

This clonotype was obtained from a woman in her late teens or twenties in good health. The source material was blood. J is TRBJ2-3 and V is TRBV20-1, with TRBD2 matching over 10 bases. The CDR3 reads CSAPPLAGSTDTQYF. DNA of the CDR3: TGCAGTGCCCCCCCACTAGCGGGGTCCACAGATACGCAGTATTTT.